This T cell receptor (beta chain) was retrieved from a study of cytomegalovirus exposure and HLA in healthy donors. A note on this clone: The target antigen is unknown.

Using immunoSEQ multiplex PCR, the repertoire was profiled, and TCRdb retains in-frame clones only, with some absent. The sample consists of 90,000 to 100,000 clones, 87% of them appearing once. Study observations and caveats: In the 120 validation repertoires, a later analysis found that first-cohort TCR clusters tended to co-occur.

The source material was PBMCs. The TCR sequence derives from a man between 18 and 29 years old in good health and CMV-seropositive.

The CDR3 DNA reads TGTGCCAGCAGCCCCCGGACAGGGGGCCTGTCGCCCCAGCATTTT. This encodes CASSPRTGGLSPQHF. The chain combines TRBV7-6 with TRBJ1-5; 11 nucleotides line up with TRBD1. Trimming removed 5 bases from V and 9 bases from J; junction bases left unmatched: 9. The germline V gene encodes CDR1 SGHVS and CDR2 FNYEAQ. The length of the CDR3 is 15 residues.